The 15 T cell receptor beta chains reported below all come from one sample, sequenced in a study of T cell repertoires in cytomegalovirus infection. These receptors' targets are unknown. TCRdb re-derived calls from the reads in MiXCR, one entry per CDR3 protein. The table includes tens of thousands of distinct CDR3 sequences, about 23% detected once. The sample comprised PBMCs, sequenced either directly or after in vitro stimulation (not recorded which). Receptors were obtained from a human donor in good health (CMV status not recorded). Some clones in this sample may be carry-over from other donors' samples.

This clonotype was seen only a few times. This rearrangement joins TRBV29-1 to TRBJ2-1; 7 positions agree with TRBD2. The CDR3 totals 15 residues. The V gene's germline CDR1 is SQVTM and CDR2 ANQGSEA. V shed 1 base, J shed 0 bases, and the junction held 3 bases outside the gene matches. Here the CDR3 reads CSVEGREHSYNEQFF. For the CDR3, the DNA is TGCAGCGTTGAAGGGCGGGAGCACTCCTACAATGAGCAGTTCTTC.

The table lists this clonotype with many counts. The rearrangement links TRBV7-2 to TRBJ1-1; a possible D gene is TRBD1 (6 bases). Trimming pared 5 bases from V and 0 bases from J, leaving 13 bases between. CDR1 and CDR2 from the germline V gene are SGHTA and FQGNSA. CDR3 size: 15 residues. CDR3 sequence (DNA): TGTGCCAGCAGCCTCCGACAGGCTATGAACACTGAAGCTTTCTTT. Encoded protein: CASSLRQAMNTEAFF.

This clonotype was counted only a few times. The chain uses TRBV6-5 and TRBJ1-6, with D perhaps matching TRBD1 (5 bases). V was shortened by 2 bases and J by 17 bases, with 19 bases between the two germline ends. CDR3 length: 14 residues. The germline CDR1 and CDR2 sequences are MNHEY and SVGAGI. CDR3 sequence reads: CASSYTNRDRGIHF. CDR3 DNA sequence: TGTGCCAGCAGTTACACCAATAGGGACCGAGGGATCCACTTT.

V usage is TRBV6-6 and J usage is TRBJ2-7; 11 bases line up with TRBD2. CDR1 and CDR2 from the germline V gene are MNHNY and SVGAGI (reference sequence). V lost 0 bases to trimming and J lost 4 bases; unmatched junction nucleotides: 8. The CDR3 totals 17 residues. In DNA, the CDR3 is TGTGCCAGCAGTTACTCTCTAGCGGGAGGACGGGCGTACGAGCAGTACGTC. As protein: CASSYSLAGGRAYEQYV.

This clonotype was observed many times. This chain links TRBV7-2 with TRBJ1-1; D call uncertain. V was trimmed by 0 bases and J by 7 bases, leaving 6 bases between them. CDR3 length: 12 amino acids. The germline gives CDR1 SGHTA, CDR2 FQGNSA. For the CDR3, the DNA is TGTGCCAGCAGCTTAGCCGCGTTTGAAGCTTTCTTT. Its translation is CASSLAAFEAFF.

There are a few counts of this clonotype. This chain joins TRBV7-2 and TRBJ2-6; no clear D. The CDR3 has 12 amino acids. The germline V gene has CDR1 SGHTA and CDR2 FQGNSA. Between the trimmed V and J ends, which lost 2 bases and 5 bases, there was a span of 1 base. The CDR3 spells CASSLWANVLTF. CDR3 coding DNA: TGTGCCAGCAGCTTATGGGCCAACGTCCTGACTTTC.

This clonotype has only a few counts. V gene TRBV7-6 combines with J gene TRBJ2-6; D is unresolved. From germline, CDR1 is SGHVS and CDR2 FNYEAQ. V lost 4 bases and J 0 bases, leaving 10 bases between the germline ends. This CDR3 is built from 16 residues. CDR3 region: CASSSQWDSGANVLTF. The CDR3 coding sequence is TGTGCCAGCAGCTCCCAGTGGGACTCTGGGGCCAACGTCCTGACTTTC. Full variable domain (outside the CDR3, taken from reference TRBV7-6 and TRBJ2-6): GAGVSQSPRYKVTKRGQDVALRCDPISGHVSLYWYRQALGQGPEFLTYFNYEAQQDKSGLPNDRFSAERPEGSISTLTIQRTEQRDSAMYRCASSSQWDSGANVLTFGAGSRLTVL.

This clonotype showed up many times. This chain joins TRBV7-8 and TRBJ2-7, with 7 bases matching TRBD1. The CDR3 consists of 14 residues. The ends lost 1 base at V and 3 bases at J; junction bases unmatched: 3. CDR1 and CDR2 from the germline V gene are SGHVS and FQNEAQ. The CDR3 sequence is CASSLVAGGYEQYF. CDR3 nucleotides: TGTGCCAGCAGCTTAGTGGCAGGGGGCTACGAGCAGTACTTC.

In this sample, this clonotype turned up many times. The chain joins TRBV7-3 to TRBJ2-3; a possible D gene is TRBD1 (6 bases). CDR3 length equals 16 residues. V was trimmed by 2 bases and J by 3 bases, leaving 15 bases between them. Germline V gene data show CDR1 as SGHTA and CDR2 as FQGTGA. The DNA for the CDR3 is TGTGCCAGCAGCTTATCTGGGGGCTTCGGGACAGATACGCAGTATTTT. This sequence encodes CASSLSGGFGTDTQYF.

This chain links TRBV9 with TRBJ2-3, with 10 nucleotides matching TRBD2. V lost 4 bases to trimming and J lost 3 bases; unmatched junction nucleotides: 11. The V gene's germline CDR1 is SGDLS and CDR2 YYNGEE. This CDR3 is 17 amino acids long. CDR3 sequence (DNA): TGTGCCAGCAGCTCCCAAGCTTCTAGCGGGAGAACAGATACGCAGTATTTT. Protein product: CASSSQASSGRTDTQYF.

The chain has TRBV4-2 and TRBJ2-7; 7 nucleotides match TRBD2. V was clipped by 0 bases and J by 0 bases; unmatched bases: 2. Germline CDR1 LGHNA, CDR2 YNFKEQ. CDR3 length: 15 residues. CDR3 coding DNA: TGTGCCAGCAGCCAAGAATCTAGCGGCTCCTACGAGCAGTACTTC. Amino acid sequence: CASSQESSGSYEQYF.

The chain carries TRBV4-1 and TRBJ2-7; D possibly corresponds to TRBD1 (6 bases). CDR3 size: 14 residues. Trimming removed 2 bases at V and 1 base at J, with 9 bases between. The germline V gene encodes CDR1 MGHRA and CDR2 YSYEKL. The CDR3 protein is CASSQTTGSYEQYF. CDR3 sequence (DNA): TGCGCCAGCAGCCAAACTACAGGGTCCTACGAGCAGTACTTC.

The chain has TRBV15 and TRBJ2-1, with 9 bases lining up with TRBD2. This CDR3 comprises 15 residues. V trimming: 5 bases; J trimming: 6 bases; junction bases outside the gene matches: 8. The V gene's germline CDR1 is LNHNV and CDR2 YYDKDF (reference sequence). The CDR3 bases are TGTGCCACCAGCGATTGGCTAGCGGGAACCAATGAGCAGTTCTTC. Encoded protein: CATSDWLAGTNEQFF.

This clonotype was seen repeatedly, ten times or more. The CDR3 DNA reads as TGTGCCAGCAGTGAAGGGGAGGGGTACAATGAGCAGTTCTTC. Amino acids: CASSEGEGYNEQFF. The rearrangement uses TRBV2 and TRBJ2-1; the match to TRBD2 covers 7 bases. With V trimmed by 1 base and J by 4 bases, 1 base remained unmatched. The CDR3 sequence is 14 residues long. CDR1 SNHLY and CDR2 FYNNEI come from the germline V gene.

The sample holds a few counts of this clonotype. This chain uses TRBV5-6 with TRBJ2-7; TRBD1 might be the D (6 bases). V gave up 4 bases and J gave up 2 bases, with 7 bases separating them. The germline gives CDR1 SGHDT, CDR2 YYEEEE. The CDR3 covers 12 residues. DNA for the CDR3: TGTGCCAGCAGCGGACAGACCTACGAGCAGTACTTC. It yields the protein CASSGQTYEQYF.